This T cell receptor (beta chain) stems from a study of cytomegalovirus exposure and HLA in healthy donors (dated by TCRdb to about 2017). Regarding the research as a whole: According to an earlier analysis of 587 of the donors, about 179 million T cells yielded roughly 110 million unique TCR beta sequences and approximately 300 Gb of sequence data. The number of typed donors differed by locus: roughly 629-630 for A, B, C, DRB1 and DQB1; 500 to 550 for DQA1; about 600 for DPA1; and about 450 for DPB1. Donor age, sex, ethnicity and CMV serostatus were compiled together with the repertoire data. Roughly five DR-DQ haplotypes were handled as single units for association and clustering, since linkage in the cohort was strong. All discovery cohort repertoires had been generated on a single sequencing platform. Of the roughly 410 genotyped donors, 65% to 90% were placed in the genetic ancestry cluster associated with self-reported Caucasian donors. A later analysis re-examined previously published TCR beta repertoires from over 500 donors and added high-resolution HLA genotyping to investigate patterns of TCR occurrence. An earlier analysis of more than 450 of the donors used high-throughput TCR beta sequencing to judge whether each TCR beta V gene segment behaved as functional or pseudogenic. Rather than drawing on any new phenotypic data, the later analysis identified candidate immune exposures from TCR beta sequences and the way those sequences occurred across donors. The study profiled the T cell repertoires of 550 to 700 subjects by immunosequencing and related them to cytomegalovirus serostatus. A separate validation cohort of over a hundred different subjects was used in addition to the roughly 670-subject first cohort. Genome-wide SNP genotypes for about three fifths of the 666 donors were used in a later genetic analysis, which treated that subset as a discovery cohort. About 330 gigabases of sequencing data and 70 million to 100 million unique TCR sequences made up an early release that covered 500 to 650 HLA-typed donors. High-throughput TCR immunosequencing, statistical association of individual TCRs with disease status, and machine learning were combined to predict cytomegalovirus infection status. HLA typing covered class I and class II loci at four-digit resolution. Among around 400 genotyped donors of the cohort, an average of approximately 200,000 unique TCR beta nucleotide sequences was sequenced per donor, of which about 19% were non-productive. The study was designed to test whether signatures of past pathogen exposure could be identified by cataloging public T cell receptors.

The CDR3 contains 15 residues, cysteine and phenylalanine counted. The only DNA kept is the CDR3, 45 bases in frame from the first base. From the germline V gene, CDR1 is MGHRA and CDR2 is YSYEKL. Relative to germline, V is missing 0 bases and J is missing 4 bases, with 3 bases of the junction outside any gene match. The library came from the immunoSEQ multiplex PCR assay. The multiplex PCR relied on a mix of 60 forward primers for TCR Vbeta segments and 13 reverse primers for TCR Jbeta segments. A multiplex PCR assay on genomic DNA amplified the CDR3 region of rearranged TCR beta genes. The Illumina HiSeq System was used to sequence the amplified TCR beta libraries as 87-base-pair reads. On the authors' methods: Across the roughly 640 repertoires, a later analysis counted some 80 million unique TCR beta chains, around 10 million of which were shared by at least two donors. Raw reads were error-corrected and collapsed into unique sequences by a nearest-neighbor algorithm in which closely related sequences were merged to remove PCR and sequencing errors. Alignment of CDR3 sequences to IMGT reference sequences was used to assign V, D and J gene segments. Each retained sequence needed at least a six-nucleotide match to both a V gene segment and a J gene segment. Rearrangements were classified as productive when the CDR3 lacked stop codons and remained in frame with V and J, and all other rearrangements were classified as non-productive. CDR3 was defined according to IMGT convention as the region running from the second conserved V-encoded cysteine to the conserved J-encoded phenylalanine. The earlier analysis of 587 of the donors excluded sequences that lacked an unambiguous match to a single V gene segment. An earlier analysis of a few hundred of the donors called V segments functional above 56.7% productive rearrangements and segregating when the between-donor standard deviation exceeded 5%. To diagnose cytomegalovirus status from the catalog of TCR beta chain sequences, a statistical classification framework was built. In a later analysis, V and J genes were assigned by comparing TCR nucleotide sequences against IMGT/GENE-DB human TR gene sequences. The TCRdist pipeline was used in a later analysis to assign CDR3 sequences and most-parsimonious VDJ recombination scenarios. A later analysis defined each TCR beta chain by its CDR3 amino acid sequence plus V-gene family, and excluded reads lacking a unique V-gene family. To address suspected cross-contamination and a sequencing artifact, a later analysis removed several hundred highly shared, low-generation-probability nucleotide sequences. A later analysis calculated a clonal expansion index for each public chain from normalized within-repertoire ranks of inferred template counts. Generation probabilities in a later analysis came from a VDJ recombination model fitted to out-of-frame rearrangements, and those results were checked against IGoR. In a later analysis, hypergeometric tests were used to score TCR-TCR, TCR-HLA and TCR-CMV co-occurrence, with a repertoire-size bias correction applied to TCR pairs. To estimate false discovery rates, a later analysis permuted the HLA or CMV assignments 20 times. In a later analysis, co-occurring TCRs were grouped using DBSCAN, with TCRdist sequence similarity added in when clustering inside HLA-allele-positive subsets. Co-occurrence clustering excluded repertoires with fewer than 30,000 or more than 120,000 public chains, plus five with anomalous nucleotide sharing. TCRdb's version of the immuneACCESS table is confined to in-frame rearrangements and falls short of the full clone set. An unresolved V gene accounts for under half of the shortfall where checked; the remainder is of unknown origin. The D gene and trimming were derived from the DNA, and the V and J assignments and clone size from that table. The sample table lists approximately 100,000 clones, around 72% of them with a count of one. The top ten clonotypes cover 14% of the sample.

Comment on this clone: Its antigen has not been determined. Nothing much larger sits one base from this clone, and base qualities are not available.

On the study overall, not on this receptor specifically: A total of 150 to 200 TCR beta chains were listed by the study as associated with cytomegalovirus. Presence/absence analyses assumed roughly uniform sequencing depth across donors, an assumption that may not hold. Some IMGT-functional V segments, including TRBV6-2 and TRBV6-3, could not be distinguished by the 87-base-pair reads and were therefore excluded. A further reported finding was that TCR beta sequences accurately predicted the HLA-A and HLA-B alleles for most subjects in the first cohort. Because some donors lacked HLA typing at each locus, the association tests relied only on the typed subset. An earlier analysis of around 500 of the donors showed that most TCR beta V segments appeared in productive rearrangements either about 90% or about 30% of the time, which broadly matched IMGT annotations. Only TCR beta chains were sequenced in this cohort, and the absence of alpha or paired-chain data limited detectable features. V-gene and J-gene trimming of TCR beta chains was associated with a missense DCLRE1C variant in a later genetic analysis, and the association was replicated in an independent cohort. Immune exposure information for the cohort was limited to CMV serostatus. In both the original and validation cohorts, the classifier was reported to diagnose cytomegalovirus status with high specificity and sensitivity. About 17 rarely observed V segments, including chromosome 9 orphons, were excluded from the earlier analysis of approximately 500 of the donors because counts were too low. According to the authors, the approach could potentially be generalized to other disease states and immunological phenotypes. In a later analysis, HLA-associated TCR beta chains showed more clonal expansion and lower generation probabilities than non-associated chains that were equally common. At a false discovery rate of 0.05, a later analysis linked around 17,000 TCR beta sequences to specific HLA alleles. A later genetic analysis reported fewer N-insertions in productive TCRs among donors in an Asian-associated ancestry cluster than the roughly 620-donor mean. A later analysis found that most CMV-associated TCR beta chains appeared HLA-restricted, with HLA associations seemingly driven largely by CMV exposure. A group of highly shared sequence variants was considered likely to be a technical artifact of the sequencing pipeline. Correlated functional status among segregating V segments might reflect linkage disequilibrium, but an unknown experimental factor could not be ruled out. When HLA alleles, especially DR and DQ, strongly co-occurred, attributing TCR associations to individual alleles was difficult. In a later analysis, TCR association rates were found to vary across HLA loci, with the most associated TCRs seen for DRB1 alleles and the fewest for HLA-C alleles. In a later analysis, several top co-occurrence clusters were reported to appear linked to parvovirus B19, influenza, CMV and Epstein-Barr virus. In vitro tests confirmed that a few of the cytomegalovirus-associated TCR beta chains recognize cytomegalovirus antigens. Across donors, most TCR sequences were observed very rarely, whereas some public TCRs were present in many individuals.

The cohort was made up of around 720 healthy bone marrow donors. Cohort members were all nominally healthy when sampled, although unrecorded immune exposures were likely present. The donor tested CMV seropositive and was one of the 289 seropositive cohort members. A peripheral blood sample was collected from each donor, and TCR beta sequencing was performed on peripheral blood mononuclear cells. Genomic DNA was extracted from the blood cell samples with the Qiagen DNeasy Blood Extraction Kit. The source is a male donor in good health and CMV-seropositive. Sample: PBMCs. Recombination connected TRBV4-1 to TRBJ1-2, with TRBD1 identical over 9 junction bases. The CDR3 reads CASSQDWGQGYGYTF. The DNA is as follows: TGCGCCAGCAGCCAAGACTGGGGACAGGGCTATGGCTACACCTTC.